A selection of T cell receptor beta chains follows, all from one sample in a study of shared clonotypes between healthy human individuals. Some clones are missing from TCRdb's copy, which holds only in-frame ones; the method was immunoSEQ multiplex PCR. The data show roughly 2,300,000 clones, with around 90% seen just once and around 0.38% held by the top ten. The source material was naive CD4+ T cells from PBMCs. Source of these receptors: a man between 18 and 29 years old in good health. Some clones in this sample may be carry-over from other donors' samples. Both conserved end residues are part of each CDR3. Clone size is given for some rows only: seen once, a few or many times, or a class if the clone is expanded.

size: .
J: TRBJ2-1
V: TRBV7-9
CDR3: CASSHRTSAITPRGNEQFF

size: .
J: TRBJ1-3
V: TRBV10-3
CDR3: CAISAGALNGNTIYF

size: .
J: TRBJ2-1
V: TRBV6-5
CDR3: CASSYRGPYNEQFF

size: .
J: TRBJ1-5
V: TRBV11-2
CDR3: CASSLLGGQPQHF

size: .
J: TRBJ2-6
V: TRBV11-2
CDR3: CASSALTVRSGANVLTF

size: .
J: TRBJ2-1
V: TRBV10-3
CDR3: CAISGRGDIGPSNSYNEQFF

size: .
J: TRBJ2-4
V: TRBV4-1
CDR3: CASSQGPPRGLAKNIQYF

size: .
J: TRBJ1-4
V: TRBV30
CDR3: CAWSQGWEKLFF

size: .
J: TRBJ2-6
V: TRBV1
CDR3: CTSSLTQSRANVLTF

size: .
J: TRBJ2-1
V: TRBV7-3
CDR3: CASSFNPWAGSGQFF

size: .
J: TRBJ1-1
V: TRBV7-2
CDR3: CASSLTGPNTEAFF

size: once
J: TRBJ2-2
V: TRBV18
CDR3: CASSPPYPNTGELFF

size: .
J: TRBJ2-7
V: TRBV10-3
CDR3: CAISESRTYEQYF

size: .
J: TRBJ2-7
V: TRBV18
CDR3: CASSQPGTYEQYF

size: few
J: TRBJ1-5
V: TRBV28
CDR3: CASSFPPVNQPQHF

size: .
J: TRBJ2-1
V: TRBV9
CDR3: CASSVGGLAGADEQFF

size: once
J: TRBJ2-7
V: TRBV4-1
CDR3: CASSPGLAGTYEQYF

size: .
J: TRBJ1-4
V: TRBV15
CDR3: CATSRLPDATNEKLFF

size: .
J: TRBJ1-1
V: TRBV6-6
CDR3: CASSYSEGYPEAFF

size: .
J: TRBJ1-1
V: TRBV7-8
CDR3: CASSPPRQALNTEAFF

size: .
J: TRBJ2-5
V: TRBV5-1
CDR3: CASSRQQETQYF

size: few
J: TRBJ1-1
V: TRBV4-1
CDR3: CASSPTTPNTEAFF

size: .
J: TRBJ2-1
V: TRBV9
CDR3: CASSSRKSSYNEQFF

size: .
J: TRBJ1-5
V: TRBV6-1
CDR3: CASSEDRWQRQPQHF

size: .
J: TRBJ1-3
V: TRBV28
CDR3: CASSPLGVTGEGNTIYF

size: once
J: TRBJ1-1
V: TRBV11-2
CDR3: CASSSLKGTDEAFF

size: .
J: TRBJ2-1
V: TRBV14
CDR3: CASSQVVRYNEQFF

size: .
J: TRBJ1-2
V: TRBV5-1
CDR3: CASSLPEGYGYTF

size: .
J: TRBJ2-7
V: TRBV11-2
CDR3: CASSSYITVYEQYF

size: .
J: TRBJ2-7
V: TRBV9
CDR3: CASSPQSGLANYEQYF

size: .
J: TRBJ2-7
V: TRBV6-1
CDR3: CASSPQLVDEQYF

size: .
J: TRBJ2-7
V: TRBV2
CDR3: CASTRGYEQYF

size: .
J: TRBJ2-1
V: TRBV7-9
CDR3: CASSRITSAYNEQFF

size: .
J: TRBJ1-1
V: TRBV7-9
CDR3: CASSFGQATEAFF

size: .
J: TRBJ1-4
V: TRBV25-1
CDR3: CASSEQGGREKLFF

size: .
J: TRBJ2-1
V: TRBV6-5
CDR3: CASSYSRGSYNEQFF

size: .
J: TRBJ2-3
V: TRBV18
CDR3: CASSPRGLAGGDTQYF

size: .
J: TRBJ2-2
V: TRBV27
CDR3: CASSLFAVTNTGELFF

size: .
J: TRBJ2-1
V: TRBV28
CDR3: CASSPRLGTYNEQFF

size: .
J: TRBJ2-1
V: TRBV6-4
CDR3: CASSEGREGRQFF

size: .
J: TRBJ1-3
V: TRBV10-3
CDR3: CAISEDRDRDSGNTIYF

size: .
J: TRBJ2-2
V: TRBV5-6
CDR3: CASSRRRAGELFF

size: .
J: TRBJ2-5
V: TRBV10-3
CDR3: CAISGGGAGETQYF

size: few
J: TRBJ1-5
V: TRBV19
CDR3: CASSIRPGRLSNQPQHF

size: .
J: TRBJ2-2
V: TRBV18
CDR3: CASSLFADNTGELFF

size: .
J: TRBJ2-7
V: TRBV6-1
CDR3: CASSAGMVYEQYF

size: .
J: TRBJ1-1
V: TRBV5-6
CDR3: CASSFFSKGTLKDSEAFF

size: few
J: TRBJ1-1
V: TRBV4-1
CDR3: CASSRGQNTEAFF

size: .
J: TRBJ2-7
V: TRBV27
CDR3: CASSSLGGRAHEQYF

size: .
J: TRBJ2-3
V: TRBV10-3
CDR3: CAISGANRADTQYF

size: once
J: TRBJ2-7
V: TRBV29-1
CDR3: CSVAGAYEQYF

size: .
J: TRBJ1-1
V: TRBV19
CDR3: CASSIPREAFF